This T cell receptor beta chain is drawn from a study of T cells after yellow fever vaccination. Universal primer sites and UMIs were introduced during 5'RACE template-switching synthesis of TCR cDNA. TCRdb reanalysed the 5' RACE reads using MiXCR and keeps one entry per CDR3 protein. The table shows roughly 310,000 distinct CDR3 sequences, with roughly 4% occurring only once. This clonotype was detected many times. Its antigen is as yet unknown. The study, taken as a whole, reports: Clones from primary vaccination mostly reappeared after the booster (roughly 97% CD4, under 90% CD8).

The V end lost 2 bases, the J end lost 0 bases, and 10 bases lay between the germline ends. The CDR3 contains 16 residues. CDR1 is KGHSH and CDR2 is LQKENI in the germline V gene. The receptor was derived from a man younger than 35 who received the YFV17D yellow fever vaccine. The material sequenced was PBMCs, taken on the day of the yellow fever booster vaccination. This sequence joins TRBV18 and TRBJ2-2, with D maybe TRBD2 (5 bases). The CDR3 nucleotides read TGTGCCAGCTCACCAGGATCTAGCACGAACACCGGGGAGCTGTTTTTT. Protein sequence: CASSPGSSTNTGELFF.